A single sample gave rise to the 4 T cell receptor beta chains below, sequenced in a study of human T cells and chemical hapten exposure. Sample time point: patch test 1, 2 weeks after DPC sensitization. Treatment indicated: therapeutic diphenylcyclopropenone sensitization with weekly scalp DPC. TCRdb fed the RACE reads into MiXCR, producing one record per CDR3 protein. This table has fewer than 400,000 distinct CDR3 sequences, approximately 6.9% appearing once. The sequenced sample was whole blood, obtained in connection with sensitization to the hapten diphenylcyclopropenone (DPC). Source of these receptors: a woman between 18 and 29 years old with alopecia areata. Some clones in this sample may be carry-over from other donors' samples.

This clonotype was found a few times. V usage is TRBV7-9 and J usage is TRBJ2-4, with D unclear. Germline loops: CDR1 SEHNR, CDR2 FQNEAQ (reference sequence). There are 13 residues in the CDR3. Trimming pared 1 base from V and 6 bases from J, leaving 7 bases between. In nucleotides, the CDR3 is TGTGCCAGCAGCTTAGGCAGAGGAAACATTCAGTACTTC. Amino acids: CASSLGRGNIQYF. The full variable domain, its missing parts supplied by reference TRBV7-9 and TRBJ2-4, is DTGVSQNPRHKITKRGQNVTFRCDPISEHNRLYWYRQTLGQGPEFLTYFQNEAQLEKSRLLSDRFSAERPKGSFSTLEIQRTEQGDSAMYLCASSLGRGNIQYFGAGTRLSVL.

V and J are TRBV6-6 and TRBJ1-2; D gene uncertain. This CDR3 is 16 amino acids long. V was cut by 10 bases and J by 3 bases, with 24 bases left in between. The germline V gene has CDR1 MNHNY and CDR2 SVGAGI (reference sequence). The CDR3 loop is CATRGSFSVEHYGYTF. DNA of the CDR3: TGTGCCACCAGAGGGTCTTTTTCTGTGGAACACTATGGCTACACCTTC.

V gene TRBV10-3 combines with J gene TRBJ1-1, with 7 bases fitting TRBD1. This CDR3 region has 13 residues. Germline-derived CDR1 and CDR2 are ENHRY and SYGVKD. J was trimmed by 3 bases and V by 10 bases; bases with no gene match: 8. As DNA, the CDR3 is TGTGCCACCACAGACAGGGCGTACACTGAAGCTTTCTTT. The encoded protein is CATTDRAYTEAFF.

This clonotype was seen only a few times. The rearrangement joins TRBV4-2 to TRBJ2-1, with D perhaps matching TRBD2 (5 bases). V lost 0 bases to trimming and J lost 3 bases, with 15 bases between them. Germline CDR1 is LGHNA and CDR2 is YNFKEQ. CDR3 size: 17 residues. As DNA, the CDR3 is TGTGCCAGCAGCCAAGAAAACTCCGAAGAGGGCTACAATGAGCAGTTCTTC. Translation: CASSQENSEEGYNEQFF.